The 4 T cell receptor beta chains in this list originate from one sample, sequenced in a study of blood T cell repertoires in COVID-19. The repertoire was sequenced with immunoSEQ multiplex PCR; TCRdb's copy has only in-frame clones and lacks some. The data show tens of thousands of clones, with around 77% seen just once and approximately 16% held by the top ten. Input material: peripheral blood. The receptor set was obtained from a man aged 65-85 years with active or convalescent COVID-19.

The rearrangement joins TRBV10-3 to TRBJ2-7; the match to TRBD1 covers 7 bases. The CDR3 contains 14 residues. Per germline, CDR1 ENHRY and CDR2 SYGVKD. The trim removed 4 bases at V and 2 bases at J, leaving 5 bases unmatched. The CDR3, as DNA: TGTGCCATCAGTGCCCTGGACAGGACCTACGAGCAGTACTTC. Amino acid sequence: CAISALDRTYEQYF.

The CDR3 reads CSVGWHKNTEAFF. The CDR3 DNA follows: TGCAGCGTTGGATGGCACAAAAACACTGAAGCTTTCTTT. The gene calls are TRBV29-1 and TRBJ1-1, with D hard to call. V was clipped by 4 bases and J by 2 bases, with 11 bases between them. The CDR3 is 13 amino acids. Germline V gene lookup returns CDR1 SQVTM and CDR2 ANQGSEA.

This chain connects TRBV28 to TRBJ1-6, with 9 bases matching TRBD1. J lost 3 bases, V lost 2 bases, and 2 bases had no gene match. The germline V gene encodes CDR1 MDHEN and CDR2 SYDVKM. CDR3 length equals 16 residues. CDR3 residues: CASSLEGQGYNSPLHF. In DNA form, the CDR3 reads TGTGCCAGCAGTTTAGAGGGACAGGGCTATAATTCACCCCTCCACTTT. Supplemented by reference TRBV28 and TRBJ1-6, the full variable domain reads DVKVTQSSRYLVKRTGEKVFLECVQDMDHENMFWYRQDPGLGLRLIYFSYDVKMKEKGDIPEGYSVSREKKERFSLILESASTNQTSMYLCASSLEGQGYNSPLHFGNGTRLTVT.

This chain connects TRBV28 to TRBJ1-1; D perhaps matches TRBD1 (6 bases). CDR1 and CDR2 from the germline V gene are MDHEN and SYDVKM. This CDR3 region has 15 residues. Trimming stripped 2 bases from V and 0 bases from J, with 10 bases between. CDR3 in amino acids: CASSLGGSVNTEAFF. The CDR3 DNA is TGTGCCAGCAGTTTAGGGGGCAGTGTGAACACTGAAGCTTTCTTT.